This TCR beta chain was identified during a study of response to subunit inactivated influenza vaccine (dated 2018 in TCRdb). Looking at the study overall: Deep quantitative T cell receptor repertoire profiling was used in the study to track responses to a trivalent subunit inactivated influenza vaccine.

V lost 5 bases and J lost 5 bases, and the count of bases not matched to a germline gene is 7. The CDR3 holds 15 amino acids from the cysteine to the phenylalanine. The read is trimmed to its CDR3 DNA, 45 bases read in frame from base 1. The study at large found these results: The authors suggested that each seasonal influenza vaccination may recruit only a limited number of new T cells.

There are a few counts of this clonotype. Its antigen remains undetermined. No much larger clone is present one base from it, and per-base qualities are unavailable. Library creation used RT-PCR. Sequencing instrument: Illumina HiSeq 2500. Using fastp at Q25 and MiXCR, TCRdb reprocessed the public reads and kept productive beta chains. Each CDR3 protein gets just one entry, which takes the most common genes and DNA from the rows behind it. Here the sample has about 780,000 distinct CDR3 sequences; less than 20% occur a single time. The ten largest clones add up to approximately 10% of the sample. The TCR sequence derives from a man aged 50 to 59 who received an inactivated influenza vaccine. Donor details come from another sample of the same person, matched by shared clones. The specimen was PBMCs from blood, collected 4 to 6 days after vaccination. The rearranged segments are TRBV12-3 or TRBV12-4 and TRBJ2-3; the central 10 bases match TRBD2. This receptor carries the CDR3 CASSEGLAILDTQYF. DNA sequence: TGTGCCAGCAGTGAGGGACTAGCGATTTTAGATACGCAGTATTTT.